This TCR beta chain was sequenced in a study of blood T cell repertoires in COVID-19. Study in general: Acute-phase and convalescent COVID-19 samples originated in the United States, Italy and Spain.

The data were produced by immunoSEQ multiplex PCR, yet TCRdb's version contains in-frame clones alone and is incomplete. The data show around 340,000 clones, approximately 86% seen once. Looked up from germline, CDR1 is DFQATT and CDR2 is SNEGSKA (reference sequence). The CDR3 consists of 14 residues. The V end lost 3 bases, the J end lost 5 bases, and 15 bases lay between the germline ends. V is TRBV20-1 and J is TRBJ2-3; the D gene is possibly TRBD2 (6 bases). Sequencing was performed on peripheral blood. The clonotype comes from an older woman with COVID-19, enrolled during active disease. The CDR3 protein is CSASPLAGEDTQYF. Written as DNA, the CDR3 is TGCAGTGCTAGTCCACTAGCTGGGGAAGATACGCAGTATTTT.